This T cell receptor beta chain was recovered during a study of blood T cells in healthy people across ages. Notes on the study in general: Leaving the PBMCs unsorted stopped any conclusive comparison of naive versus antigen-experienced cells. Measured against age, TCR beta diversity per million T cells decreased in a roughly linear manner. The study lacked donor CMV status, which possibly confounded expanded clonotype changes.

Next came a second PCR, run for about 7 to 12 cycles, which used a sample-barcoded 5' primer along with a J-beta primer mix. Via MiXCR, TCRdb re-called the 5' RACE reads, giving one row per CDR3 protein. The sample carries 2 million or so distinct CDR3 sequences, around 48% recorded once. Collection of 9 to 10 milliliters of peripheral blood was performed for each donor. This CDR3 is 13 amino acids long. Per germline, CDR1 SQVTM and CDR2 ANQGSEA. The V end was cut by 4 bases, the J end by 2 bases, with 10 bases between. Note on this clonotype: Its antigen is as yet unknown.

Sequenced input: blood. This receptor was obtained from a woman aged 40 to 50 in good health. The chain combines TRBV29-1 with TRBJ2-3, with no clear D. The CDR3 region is CSVAALFTDTQYF. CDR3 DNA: TGCAGCGTTGCAGCGCTGTTCACAGATACGCAGTATTTT.